These T cell receptor beta chains were read from a single sample in a study of blood T cell repertoires in COVID-19. The data were produced by immunoSEQ multiplex PCR, yet TCRdb's version contains in-frame clones alone and is incomplete. This sample carries under 300,000 clones, over 80% of them seen once, and the ten largest clones take around 5.9%. The sample comprised peripheral blood. The receptor set was obtained from a human donor in a cohort sampled during active COVID-19. CDR3s include the opening cysteine and the closing phenylalanine or tryptophan. A D gene is named only where the DNA matches it firmly. Some rows mark clone size as missing; the rest say once, few, many or name a class of expanded clone.

clone_size d_call j_call v_call cdr3_nt cdr3_aa
- TRBD2 TRBJ2-7 TRBV7-2 TGTGCCAGCAGCTTAACAGCGGGAGGGCCGCGCGAGCAGTACTTC CASSLTAGGPREQYF
- - TRBJ1-4 TRBV28 TGTGCCAGCAGGAGTGGGGCTACTAATGAAAAACTGTTTTTT CASRSGATNEKLFF
many TRBD1 TRBJ1-2 TRBV19 TGTGCCAGTATCCCAAGAGAGGGGACAGGGGGCGCGCATGGCTACACCTTC CASIPREGTGGAHGYTF
- - TRBJ1-2 TRBV27 TGTGCCAGCAGCCGTTCGGGGGGATCCTATGGCTACACCTTC CASSRSGGSYGYTF
- TRBD1 TRBJ1-2 TRBV6-5 TGTGCCAGCAGTAATACAGGGGGCGCCTATGGCTACACCTTC CASSNTGGAYGYTF
- - TRBJ1-1 TRBV5-4 TGTGCCAGCAGCTTAGTCGGACAGTCCTCTTTTAAAGAAGCTTTCTTT CASSLVGQSSFKEAFF
many TRBD1 TRBJ1-2 TRBV4-1 TGCGCCAGCAGCAGACAGGGTACTAACTATGGCTACACCTTC CASSRQGTNYGYTF
- - TRBJ2-6 TRBV5-4 TGTGCCAGCAGCCCCGGAGGAAGCTCTGGGGCCAACGTCCTGACTTTC CASSPGGSSGANVLTF
- - TRBJ1-5 TRBV2 TGTGCCAGCGACCTCGGACAGCCCAATCAGCCCCAGCATTTT CASDLGQPNQPQHF
- TRBD1 TRBJ2-3 TRBV18 TGTGCCAGCTCACTCATTACAGGGGGCGCGGGAGATACGCAGTATTTT CASSLITGGAGDTQYF
- - TRBJ1-6 TRBV27 TGTGCCAGCAGTTTTCACTTACTTTCTAATTCACCCCTCCACTTT CASSFHLLSNSPLHF
- TRBD1 TRBJ1-1 TRBV6-5 TGTGCCAGCAGCCCCGACAGGGGGCTGGCTGAAGCTTTCTTT CASSPDRGLAEAFF
- - TRBJ1-6 TRBV4-2 TGTGCCAGCAGCCTTCGGACAGTTTCACCCCTCCACTTT CASSLRTVSPLHF
few TRBD1 TRBJ1-4 TRBV18 TGTGCCAGCTCAATGTCGGACAGGGGTGGTAATGAAAAACTGTTTTTT CASSMSDRGGNEKLFF
- TRBD1 TRBJ2-1 TRBV11-2 TGTGCCAGCAGCGCATTGACAGGGTTTGCGTACAATGAGCAGTTCTTC CASSALTGFAYNEQFF
- TRBD1 TRBJ2-5 TRBV27 TGTGCCAGCAGTTCCCGGACAGGGTGGGAGACCCAGTACTTC CASSSRTGWETQYF
- TRBD1 TRBJ1-5 TRBV19 TGTGCCAGTAGATCGCGGGACAGACAATATAGCAATCAGCCCCAGCATTTT CASRSRDRQYSNQPQHF
once TRBD2 TRBJ2-1 TRBV28 TGTGCCAGCACAACTCTAGCGGGCCTCTCCTACAATGAGCAGTTCTTC CASTTLAGLSYNEQFF
once - TRBJ2-5 TRBV5-1 TGCGCCAGCAGCTCTCAGCAAGAGACCCAGTACTTC CASSSQQETQYF
- TRBD1 TRBJ2-3 TRBV28 TGTGCCAGCAGTCCCTACAGGGGGCGCAGAGATACGCAGTATTTT CASSPYRGRRDTQYF
once - TRBJ2-7 TRBV6-1 TGTGCCAGCAGTGAATTGGGACTCGAAGTGGGCGAGCAGTACTTC CASSELGLEVGEQYF